What follows is one T cell receptor beta chain and its context. As yet, its antigen is unknown. The junction had 6 bases not matched to a gene; V was cut back by 4 bases and J by 6 bases. Germline V gene sequence: CDR1 LGHNA, CDR2 YNFKEQ. The CDR3 extends over 15 amino acids. The sample comes from a study of T cell responses to AZD1222 COVID-19 vaccine. Across the study: Second-dose timings of about 4 or about 12 weeks were pooled. Study-wide points: Increases in Spike-specific TCR breadth and depth were seen after two AZD1222 doses. White British ancestry dominated among donors, who included more females, and clonal diversity was possibly underestimated. Across spike, vaccine-associated CD4 TCRs were found, dominant at 160-218 and 743-854.

This table comes from immunoSEQ multiplex PCR, and its TCRdb copy is limited to in-frame clones, with some not included. The sample includes around 260,000 clones, 80% to 95% seen only once; the top ten take 0.55%. The sequence came from an adult in good health. Sequencing was performed on peripheral blood, taken on day 0 of AZD1222 vaccination. This sequence joins TRBV4-2 and TRBJ1-3, with 10 bases fitting TRBD1. The chain's CDR3 is CASSRGTGVENTIYF. The CDR3, as DNA: TGTGCCAGCAGCCGGGGGACAGGGGTAGAAAACACCATATATTTT.